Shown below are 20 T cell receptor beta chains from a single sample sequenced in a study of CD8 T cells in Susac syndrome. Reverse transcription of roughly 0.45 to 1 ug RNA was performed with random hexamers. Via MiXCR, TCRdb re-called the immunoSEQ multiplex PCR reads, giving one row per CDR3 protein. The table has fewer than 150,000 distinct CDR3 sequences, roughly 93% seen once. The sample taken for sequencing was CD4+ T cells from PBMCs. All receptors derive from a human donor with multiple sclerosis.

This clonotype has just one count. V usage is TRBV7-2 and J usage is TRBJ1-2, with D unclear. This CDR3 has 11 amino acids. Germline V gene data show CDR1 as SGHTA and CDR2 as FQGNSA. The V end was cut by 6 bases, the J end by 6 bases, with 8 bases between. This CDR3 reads CASSSPNGYTF. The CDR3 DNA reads TGTGCCAGCAGTTCTCCCAATGGCTACACCTTC.

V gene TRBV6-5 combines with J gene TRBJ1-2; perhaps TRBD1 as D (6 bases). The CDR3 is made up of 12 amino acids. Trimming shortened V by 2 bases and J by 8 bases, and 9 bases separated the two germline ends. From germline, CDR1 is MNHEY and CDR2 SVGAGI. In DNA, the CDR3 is TGTGCCAGCAGTTACAGGAGGGGGGGCTACACCTTC. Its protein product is CASSYRRGGYTF.

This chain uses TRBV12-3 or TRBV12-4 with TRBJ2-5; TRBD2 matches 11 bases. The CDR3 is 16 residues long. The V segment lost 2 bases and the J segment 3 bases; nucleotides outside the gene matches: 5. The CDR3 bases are TGTGCCAGCAGTTTAATGCTAGCGGGGGGTAAAGAGACCCAGTACTTC. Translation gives CASSLMLAGGKETQYF.

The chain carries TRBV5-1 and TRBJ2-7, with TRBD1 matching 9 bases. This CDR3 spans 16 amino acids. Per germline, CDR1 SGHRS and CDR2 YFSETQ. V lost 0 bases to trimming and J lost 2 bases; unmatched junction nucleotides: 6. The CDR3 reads CASSLGWDRDTYEQYF. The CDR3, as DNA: TGCGCCAGCAGCTTGGGATGGGACAGGGACACCTACGAGCAGTACTTC.

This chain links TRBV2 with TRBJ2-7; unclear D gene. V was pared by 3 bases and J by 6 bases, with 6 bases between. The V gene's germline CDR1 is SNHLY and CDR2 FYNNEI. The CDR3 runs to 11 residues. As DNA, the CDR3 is TGTGCCAGCAGTGAGAGGAGCGAGCAGTACTTC. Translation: CASSERSEQYF. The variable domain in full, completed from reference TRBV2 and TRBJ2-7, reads EPEVTQTPSHQVTQMGQEVILRCVPISNHLYFYWYRQILGQKVEFLVSFYNNEISEKSEIFDDQFSVERPDGSNFTLKIRSTKLEDSAMYFCASSERSEQYFGPGTRLTVT.

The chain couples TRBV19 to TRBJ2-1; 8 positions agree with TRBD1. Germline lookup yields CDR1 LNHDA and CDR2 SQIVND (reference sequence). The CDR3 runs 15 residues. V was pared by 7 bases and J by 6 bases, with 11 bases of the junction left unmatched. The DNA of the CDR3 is TGTGCCAGTACCTCCGGGACAGGTCTTTTCAATGAGCAGTTCTTC. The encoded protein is CASTSGTGLFNEQFF.

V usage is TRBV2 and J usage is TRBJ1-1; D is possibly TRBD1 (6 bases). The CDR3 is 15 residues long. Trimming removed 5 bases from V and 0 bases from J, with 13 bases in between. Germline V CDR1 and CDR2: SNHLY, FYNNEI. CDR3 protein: CASSLSQGMNTEAFF. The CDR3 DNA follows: TGTGCCAGCAGTCTATCACAGGGTATGAACACTGAAGCTTTCTTT. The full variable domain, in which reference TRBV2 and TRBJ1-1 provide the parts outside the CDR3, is EPEVTQTPSHQVTQMGQEVILRCVPISNHLYFYWYRQILGQKVEFLVSFYNNEISEKSEIFDDQFSVERPDGSNFTLKIRSTKLEDSAMYFCASSLSQGMNTEAFFGQGTRLTVV.

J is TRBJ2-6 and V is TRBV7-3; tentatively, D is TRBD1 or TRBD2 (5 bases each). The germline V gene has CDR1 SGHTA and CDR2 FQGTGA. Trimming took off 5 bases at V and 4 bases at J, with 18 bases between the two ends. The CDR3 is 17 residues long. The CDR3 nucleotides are TGTGCCAGCAGCCGTTTATCGATGGGACCCGGGGCCAACGTCCTGACTTTC. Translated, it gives CASSRLSMGPGANVLTF.

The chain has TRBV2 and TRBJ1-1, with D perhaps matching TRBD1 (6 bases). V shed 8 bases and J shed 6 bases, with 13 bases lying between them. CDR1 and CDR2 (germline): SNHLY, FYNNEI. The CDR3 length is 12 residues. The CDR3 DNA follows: TGTGCCAGCTACACAGGGTACTCTGAAGCTTTCTTT. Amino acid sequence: CASYTGYSEAFF. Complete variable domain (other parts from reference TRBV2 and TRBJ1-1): EPEVTQTPSHQVTQMGQEVILRCVPISNHLYFYWYRQILGQKVEFLVSFYNNEISEKSEIFDDQFSVERPDGSNFTLKIRSTKLEDSAMYFCASYTGYSEAFFGQGTRLTVV.

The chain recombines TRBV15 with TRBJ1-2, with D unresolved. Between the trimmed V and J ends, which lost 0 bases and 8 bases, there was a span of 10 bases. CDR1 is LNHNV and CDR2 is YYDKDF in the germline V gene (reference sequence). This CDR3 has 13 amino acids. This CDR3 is CATSRERLGGYTF. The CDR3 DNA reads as TGTGCCACCAGCAGAGAGCGTCTCGGGGGCTACACCTTC.

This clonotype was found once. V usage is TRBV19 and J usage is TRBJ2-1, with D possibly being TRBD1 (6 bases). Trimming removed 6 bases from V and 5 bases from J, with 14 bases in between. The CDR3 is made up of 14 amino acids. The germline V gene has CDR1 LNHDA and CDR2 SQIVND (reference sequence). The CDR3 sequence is CASSHRTENNEQFF. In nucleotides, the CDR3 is TGTGCCAGTAGCCATAGGACAGAGAACAATGAGCAGTTCTTC.

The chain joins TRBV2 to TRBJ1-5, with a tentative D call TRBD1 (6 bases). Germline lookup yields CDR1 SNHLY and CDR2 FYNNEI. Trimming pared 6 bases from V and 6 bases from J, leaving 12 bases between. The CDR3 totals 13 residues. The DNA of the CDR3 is TGTGCCAGCAGCGCAGGGACAATTCAGCCCCAGCATTTT. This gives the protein CASSAGTIQPQHF.

The DNA of the CDR3 is TGCAGCGCTCAGGAAGGGGGGCACCAGCCCCAGCATTTT. Translated, it gives CSAQEGGHQPQHF. This chain links TRBV29-1 with TRBJ1-5; perhaps TRBD1 as D (6 bases). Germline lookup yields CDR1 SQVTM and CDR2 ANQGSEA. V was pared by 7 bases and J by 7 bases, with 17 bases between. This CDR3 contains 13 residues.

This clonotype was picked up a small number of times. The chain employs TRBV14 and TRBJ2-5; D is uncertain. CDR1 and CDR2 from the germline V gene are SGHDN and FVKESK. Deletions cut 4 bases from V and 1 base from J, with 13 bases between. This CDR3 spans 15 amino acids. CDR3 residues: CASSRYSRLQETQYF. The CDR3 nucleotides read TGTGCCAGCAGCCGGTATTCGCGACTCCAAGAGACCCAGTACTTC.

This CDR3 reads CASKNRVENTEAFF. CDR3 nucleotides: TGCGCCAGCAAAAACAGGGTGGAGAACACTGAAGCTTTCTTT. The rearrangement joins TRBV5-1 to TRBJ1-1, with TRBD1 as a possible D gene (6 bases). The germline V and J ends were trimmed by 6 bases and 1 base, with 13 bases remaining between them. The CDR3 spans 14 residues. Germline V gene data show CDR1 as SGHRS and CDR2 as YFSETQ.

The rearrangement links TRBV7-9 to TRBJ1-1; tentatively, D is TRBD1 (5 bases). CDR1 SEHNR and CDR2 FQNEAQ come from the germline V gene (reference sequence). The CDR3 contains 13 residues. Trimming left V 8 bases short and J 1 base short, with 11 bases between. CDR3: CASGDGGNTEAFF. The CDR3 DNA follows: TGTGCCAGCGGCGATGGGGGGAACACTGAAGCTTTCTTT.

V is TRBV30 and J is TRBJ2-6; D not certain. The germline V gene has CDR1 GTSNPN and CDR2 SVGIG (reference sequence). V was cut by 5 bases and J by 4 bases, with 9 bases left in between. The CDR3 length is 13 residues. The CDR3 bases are TGTGCCTGGGGCTTGGGGGGGGCCAACGTCCTGACTTTC. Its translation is CAWGLGGANVLTF.

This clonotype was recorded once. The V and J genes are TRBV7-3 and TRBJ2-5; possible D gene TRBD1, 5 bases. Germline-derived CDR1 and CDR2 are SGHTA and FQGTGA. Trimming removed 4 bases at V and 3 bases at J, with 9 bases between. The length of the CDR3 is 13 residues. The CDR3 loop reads CASSSGQKETQYF. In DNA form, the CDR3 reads TGTGCCAGCAGCTCCGGACAAAAAGAGACCCAGTACTTC.

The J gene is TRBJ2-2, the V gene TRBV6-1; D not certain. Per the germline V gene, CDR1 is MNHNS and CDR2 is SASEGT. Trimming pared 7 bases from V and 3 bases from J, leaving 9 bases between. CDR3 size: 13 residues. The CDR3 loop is CASTVWDTGELFF. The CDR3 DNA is TGTGCCAGCACGGTCTGGGACACCGGGGAGCTGTTTTTT.

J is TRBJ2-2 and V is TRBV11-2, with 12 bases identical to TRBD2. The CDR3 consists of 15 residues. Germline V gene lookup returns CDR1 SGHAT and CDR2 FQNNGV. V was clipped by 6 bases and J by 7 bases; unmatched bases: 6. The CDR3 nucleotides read TGTGCCAGCAGTTCCCTAGCGGGGGGGGTCGGGGAGCTGTTTTTT. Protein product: CASSSLAGGVGELFF.